This TCR beta chain was recovered during a study of identical twins (TCRdb year 2016). As for the study more broadly: The study deep-sequenced TCR alpha and beta repertoires from monozygotic twins, unrelated adults of various ages and cord blood to test whether fetal clonotypes persist. To rule out contamination, the twin experiments were replicated at different times with different library preparation protocols. Paper-wide results and their limitations: Out-of-frame TCR alpha sharing in monozygotic twins was systematically underestimated by recombination models, whereas sharing between unrelated individuals was in agreement with the recombination models. Out-of-frame TCR alpha sequences shared between twins showed an excess of low generation-probability sequences compared with coincidental sharing between unrelated individuals. Abundant cord blood beta clonotypes had fewer insertions, young adult naive repertoires showed a similar but weaker trend, and memory repertoires showed no such trend. The excess sharing between twins in beta out-of-frame sequences was weaker because fewer shared sequences reduced the signal-to-noise ratio. Because the same donors could not be followed over many years, the conclusions depended on cross-sectional statistical analysis. Invariant T cells such as MAIT and iNKT could partly confound zero-insertion analyses, though diverse VJ usage argued against this for most clonotypes.

In the germline V gene, CDR1 corresponds to MGHRA and CDR2 to YSYEKL. Counted from cysteine to phenylalanine, this CDR3 has 15 amino acids. Only the CDR3 DNA stays, 45 bases, in frame from base 1. The trim is 1 base for V and 3 bases for J, with a gap of 10 bases between the germline ends. To note about this clonotype: Its antigen target is currently unknown. No base-level quality is on record; no much larger clone is a single base apart.

The receptor library was made with 5' RACE. For sequencing, an Illumina HiSeq 2000 was employed. A universal primer binding site was introduced by template switching, and a unique molecular identifier was present in the final cDNA, enabling accurate counting of TCR cDNA molecules. First-strand cDNA for TCR alpha and beta chains was synthesized from specific primers in the conserved constant-segment region. To control for contamination, every cDNA library carried two barcodes: a SMART-Mk sample barcode plus Illumina barcodes. TruSeq adapter sequences, together with Illumina sample barcodes, were added in two successive PCR steps. TCR alpha and beta cDNA libraries were sequenced on the Illumina HiSeq platform with custom primers. In the paper's pipeline: MiGEC was used to process raw reads and extract unique molecular identifiers, and MiXCR was used to find CDR3 positions. Recombination models were inferred per individual with the repgenHMM and IGoR tools using an EM algorithm. Shared clonotype analysis was performed with the tcR package in R, normalizing sharing by the product of cloneset sizes. Out-of-frame nonproductive sequences were analyzed to study raw recombination free of thymic and clonal selection effects. TCRdb reprocessed the public reads (quality trimming at Q25 with fastp, clone calling with MiXCR) and kept in-frame beta chains. Records with the same CDR3 protein are collapsed into one entry carrying the most frequent genes and DNA. The V and J calls shown here were made by TCRdb, not taken from the authors' results. The sample data list about 530,000 distinct CDR3 sequences, and 20% to 25% of these were observed just once. The ten most abundant clones make up around 0.5% of the sample.

Every donor in the study was a healthy Caucasian. The twin cohort comprised three pairs of female monozygotic twins, all aged about 18 to 29 years. CD4+ and CD8+ T cell populations were isolated with positive isolation kits from Invitrogen. These records were also assigned to another study, of yellow fever vaccine responses in identical twins. The other study reports the following: The T cell response to vaccination in identical twins was reported by the authors to appear partly convergent and partly personalized. The study precisely tracked vaccine-responding T cell clones in identical twins.

The rearranged chain carries TRBV4-1 and TRBJ1-5; the D region possibly corresponds to TRBD1 (5 bases align). The source of this sequence is a woman aged 18-35 years in good health. The material sequenced was CD4+ T cells sorted from blood. The bases read TGCGCCAGCAGCCAAGTGGGGGGAAACAATCAGCCCCAGCATTTT. Its translation is CASSQVGGNNQPQHF.